This entry lists 31 T cell receptor beta chains sequenced from one sample in a study of esophageal squamous cell carcinoma under preoperative chemotherapy. The time point was: after preoperative PTX-NDP chemotherapy. TCRdb reprocessed the PCR reads with MiXCR, giving one entry per CDR3 protein. The sample consists of about 32,000 distinct CDR3 sequences, approximately 55% of them appearing once. Sampling was conducted from a patient given preoperative chemotherapy. These receptors came from a human donor with esophageal squamous cell carcinoma. The donor label of this sample is uncertain.

As concerns this clonotype: At one end, the junction sequence differs from germline, possibly due to a read error. The chain employs TRBV7-6 and TRBJ2-4, with D possibly TRBD1 on 5 matching bases. The CDR3 sequence is 18 residues long. Looked up from germline, CDR1 is SGHVS and CDR2 is FNYEAQ. CDR3 sequence (DNA): TGTGCCAGCATCGCACTAAGGCAGGGATGGGGATCCAAAGACACGCAGTATTTC. The encoded protein is CASIALRQGWGSKDTQYF.

This clonotype was recorded many times. The chain is built from TRBV6-2 or TRBV6-3 and TRBJ2-5; a weak D match, TRBD1 (6 bases). The CDR3 is 13 amino acids. V lost 2 bases, J lost 7 bases, and 11 bases lay in between. Germline lookup yields CDR1 MNHEY and CDR2 SVGEGT. The CDR3 here is CASSYGGQGTQYF. In nucleotides, the CDR3 is TGTGCCAGCAGTTACGGGGGCCAGGGGACCCAGTACTTC.

By frequency in the sample, this clonotype is medium-sized. The chain carries TRBV11-1 and TRBJ2-5; a possible D gene is TRBD2 (7 bases). The CDR3 has 16 residues. V was cut by 3 bases and J by 1 base, with 15 bases left in between. Looked up from germline, CDR1 is SGHAT and CDR2 is FQDESV (reference sequence). The CDR3 spells CASSLVGGGPQETQYF. CDR3 sequence (DNA): TGTGCCAGCAGCTTGGTTGGGGGGGGGCCCCAAGAGACCCAGTACTTC.

The chain joins TRBV12-3 or TRBV12-4 to TRBJ2-2; 12 nucleotides align to TRBD1. The CDR3 sequence is 16 residues long. The V and J ends lost 6 bases and 6 bases, in that order; junction bases with no gene match: 8. DNA of the CDR3: TGTGCCAGCAGCCCGGGGACAGGGGGCTTTGCCGGGGAGCTGTTTTTT. Its translation: CASSPGTGGFAGELFF.

A word on this clonotype: The junction departs from the called germline gene at one end, perhaps through a read error. The V call is TRBV7-2, the J call TRBJ2-2; D possibly matches TRBD1 or TRBD2 (5 bases each). The CDR3 loop spans 17 amino acids. The germline CDR1 and CDR2 sequences are SGHTA and FQGNSA. CDR3 sequence reads: CASSLGVGTLKSGALFF. For the CDR3, the DNA is TGTGCCAGCAGCTTGGGGGTCGGGACCCTGAAATCCGGGGCGCTGTTTTTT. The entire variable domain, with the rest obtained from reference TRBV7-2 and TRBJ2-2, is as follows: GAGVSQSPSNKVTEKGKDVELRCDPISGHTALYWYRQSLGQGLEFLIYFQGNSAPDKSGLPSDRFSAERTGGSVSTLTIQRTQQEDSAVYLCASSLGVGTLKSGALFFGEGSRLTVL.

This clonotype has a count of ten or more. J is TRBJ2-5 and V is TRBV7-9; 7 nucleotides match TRBD1. Per the germline V gene, CDR1 is SEHNR and CDR2 is FQNEAQ (reference sequence). The CDR3 runs to 15 residues. Losses at the gene ends were 7 bases for V and 0 bases for J; bases not matched to a gene: 8. The CDR3 DNA reads as TGTGCCAGCAAACCCGGGACAGAGTACCAAGAGACCCAGTACTTC. It encodes CASKPGTEYQETQYF.

The CDR3 sequence is CASSLAEVGHNEQFF. CDR3 in DNA: TGTGCCAGCAGCTTAGCGGAGGTGGGCCACAATGAGCAGTTCTTC. This chain links TRBV7-3 with TRBJ2-1, with D perhaps TRBD2 (5 bases). Germline assignment: CDR1 SGHTA and CDR2 FQGTGA. V lost 2 bases and J lost 5, with 13 bases in between. This CDR3 region has 15 residues. The whole variable domain, filled in from reference TRBV7-3 and TRBJ2-1, reads GAGVSQTPSNKVTEKGKYVELRCDPISGHTALYWYRQSLGQGPEFLIYFQGTGAADDSGLPNDRFFAVRPEGSVSTLKIQRTERGDSAVYLCASSLAEVGHNEQFFGPGTRLTVL.

To note about this clonotype: This CDR3 is missing its conserved last phenylalanine or tryptophan, likely due to a read error. Because the CDR3's place on the DNA is in doubt, the DNA is left out and the CDR3 is given as listed by TCRdb. This sequence joins TRBV7-2 and TRBJ2-5. Germline CDR1 is SGHTA and CDR2 is FQGNSA. The CDR3 has 14 residues if both end residues are counted. The CDR3 loop reads CASSLRTGQETQYS.

This clonotype has more than one count but fewer than ten. This sequence joins TRBV6-1 and TRBJ2-3, with D possibly being TRBD2 (6 bases). The CDR3 consists of 16 residues. From germline, CDR1 is MNHNS and CDR2 SASEGT. The V end lost 6 bases, the J end lost 4 bases, and 20 bases lay between the germline ends. CDR3 residues: CASRRLAADQADTQYF. CDR3 DNA: TGTGCCAGCAGGCGATTAGCGGCAGATCAAGCAGATACGCAGTATTTT.

This chain uses TRBV6-1 with TRBJ2-6; D unclear. Germline CDR1 is MNHNS and CDR2 is SASEGT. Trimming shortened V by 8 bases and J by 2 bases, and 10 bases separated the two germline ends. The CDR3 consists of 14 residues. The chain's CDR3 is CASAIRAGANVLTF. For the CDR3, the DNA is TGTGCCAGCGCCATTAGGGCTGGGGCCAACGTCCTGACTTTC.

V usage is TRBV7-6 and J usage is TRBJ2-6; D not certain. CDR1 SGHVS and CDR2 FNYEAQ come from the germline V gene. There are 14 residues in the CDR3. The ends were cut back, 2 bases at V and 0 bases at J, with 2 bases in the middle. The CDR3 DNA reads as TGTGCCAGCAGCTTATCCTCTGGGGCCAACGTCCTGACTTTC. As protein: CASSLSSGANVLTF.

On this clonotype: Because it lacks the conserved phenylalanine or tryptophan at the end, this CDR3 is likely a read error. The DNA is left out, because the CDR3 cannot be placed on it with certainty; the CDR3 is given as TCRdb lists it. The CDR3 is CASSSGRGAPRASQHL. V usage is TRBV7-2 and J usage is TRBJ2-5; the table's TRBD2 call for D was not verified on the DNA. The length of the CDR3 is 16 amino acids, counting both ends. Germline assignment: CDR1 SGHTA and CDR2 FQGNSA.

The rearrangement joins TRBV12-3 or TRBV12-4 to TRBJ2-5, with 9 bases fitting TRBD1. CDR3 length equals 14 residues. V shed 3 bases and J 5 bases; nucleotides not matched to a gene: 4. In nucleotides, the CDR3 is TGTGCCAGCAGTTTGTTGGACAGGGGTGAGACCCAGTACTTC. It is translated as CASSLLDRGETQYF.

The chain uses TRBV7-9 and TRBJ2-7; D is perhaps TRBD1 (6 bases). The V end was cut by 4 bases, the J end by 3 bases, with 10 bases between. Per the germline V gene, CDR1 is SEHNR and CDR2 is FQNEAQ (reference sequence). This CDR3 has 13 residues. The CDR3 nucleotides read TGTGCCAGCAGCTCGGGACACCTCTACGAGCAGTACTTC. As protein: CASSSGHLYEQYF.

Here the CDR3 DNA reads TGTGCCAGCAGCAGACTAGCGGGTGATAATGAGCAGTACTTC. Its protein product is CASSRLAGDNEQYF. This chain uses TRBV6-2 or TRBV6-3 with TRBJ2-5, with 10 bases fitting TRBD2. Per the germline V gene, CDR1 is MNHEY and CDR2 is SVGEGT. The trim removed 6 bases at V and 11 bases at J, leaving 12 bases unmatched. The CDR3 consists of 14 residues.

In regard to this clonotype: Mismatch with germline at one junction end may stem from a read error. The J gene is TRBJ2-5, the V gene TRBV6-1, with D maybe TRBD1 (7 bases). This CDR3 has 16 amino acids. Germline assignment: CDR1 MNHNS and CDR2 SASEGT. CDR3: CASSRNQGGGAETQYF. The CDR3 coding sequence is TGTGCCAGCAGTCGCAACCAGGGGGGCGGGGCAGAGACCCAGTACTTT.

With respect to this clonotype: The junction differs from germline at one of its ends, possibly a read error. V and J are TRBV7-8 and TRBJ2-3; the D gene is possibly TRBD1 (6 bases). CDR1 SGHVS and CDR2 FQNEAQ come from the germline V gene. This CDR3 spans 15 amino acids. The CDR3 DNA reads as TGTGCCAGCAGCTTGGGGGCGTGCGCCACAAACACGCAGTATTTC. Translating gives CASSLGACATNTQYF.

The V gene is TRBV7-2, the J gene TRBJ2-2, with D perhaps matching TRBD2 (5 bases). This CDR3 comprises 15 residues. Looked up from germline, CDR1 is SGHTA and CDR2 is FQGNSA. V was clipped by 1 base and J by 5 bases, with 11 bases between them. The CDR3 nucleotides are TGTGCCAGCAGCTTAGGGAGGATAGGGACCGGGGAGCTGTTTTTT. Protein sequence: CASSLGRIGTGELFF.

Notes on this clonotype: Without the conserved terminal phenylalanine or tryptophan, this CDR3 likely stems from a read error. The gene calls are TRBV7-2 and TRBJ2-5, with 10 nucleotides matching TRBD2. The CDR3 runs 17 residues. The trim removed 2 bases at V and 9 bases at J, leaving 15 bases unmatched. Germline CDR1 SGHTA, CDR2 FQGNSA. The CDR3, as DNA: TGTGCCAGCAGCTTAATCGAGCGGGGGGGCCCCACAAAGTCCCAGTACTTG. This gives the protein CASSLIERGGPTKSQYL.

About this clonotype: Given the absence of the conserved phenylalanine or tryptophan at the CDR3 end, a read error is likely. The DNA is omitted, as the CDR3 cannot be located on it reliably, and the CDR3 follows TCRdb's listing. The rearrangement links TRBV7-8 to TRBJ2-5; TRBD2, the table's D call, lacks a check against the DNA. From germline, CDR1 is SGHVS and CDR2 FQNEAQ. The CDR3 spans 17 amino acids, including both terminal residues. This chain's CDR3 is CASSTGLAGQYQKTQYS.

The chain joins TRBV7-3 to TRBJ2-5; the D gene could be TRBD1 or TRBD2 (6 bases each). This CDR3 has 17 residues. With 5 bases removed from V and 8 bases from J, the gap between germline ends came to 27 bases. Germline V lookup: CDR1 SGHTA, CDR2 FQGTGA. CDR3 coding DNA: TGTGCCAGCAGCGTGGAACTGGGGGGCCGGGACCGAGATACCCAGTACTTC. Protein product: CASSVELGGRDRDTQYF. Combining the CDR3 with reference TRBV7-3 and TRBJ2-5 gives the whole variable domain GAGVSQTPSNKVTEKGKYVELRCDPISGHTALYWYRQSLGQGPEFLIYFQGTGAADDSGLPNDRFFAVRPEGSVSTLKIQRTERGDSAVYLCASSVELGGRDRDTQYFGPGTRLLVL.

Points on this clonotype: Relative to the germline gene, one junction end is altered; a read error may explain this. The genes are TRBV7-6 and TRBJ2-2, with TRBD1 matching 7 bases. The V gene's germline CDR1 is SGHVS and CDR2 FNYEAQ. CDR3 size: 13 residues. Here the CDR3 reads CASRPLSTGALFF. The CDR3 region has the DNA TGTGCCAGCAGGCCCTTGAGCACAGGGGCGCTGTTTTTT.

This clonotype was picked up one time. V gene TRBV7-8 combines with J gene TRBJ2-3; 9 nucleotides align to TRBD2. The tail of the sequence fits TRBJ2-5 better, so the J call may be wrong. This CDR3 has 16 amino acids. Per germline, CDR1 SGHVS and CDR2 FQNEAQ. CDR3 residues: CASRGLAGGAGDTQYF. CDR3 sequence (DNA): TGTGCCAGCAGGGGCCTCGCGGGGGGGGCCGGTGATACCCAGTACTTC.

The chain combines TRBV10-3 with TRBJ2-5; 8 nucleotides match TRBD1. The J call may not be correct, given that the DNA end is closer to TRBJ2-1. The CDR3 contains 13 residues. Germline loops: CDR1 ENHRY, CDR2 SYGVKD. CDR3 DNA sequence: TGTGCCATCCGGCAGGGGGCGAATAATGAGCAGTTCTTC. Translating it yields CAIRQGANNEQFF.

This clonotype is classed as medium-sized. Given a much more abundant clone one base away, this may be a read error. The chain links TRBV7-2 to TRBJ2-5; TRBD1 matches 8 bases. V was pared by 4 bases and J by 11 bases, with 18 bases of the junction left unmatched. CDR1 SGHTA and CDR2 FQGNSA come from the germline V gene. The length of the CDR3 is 16 residues. The CDR3 sequence is CASSWDIGTGSHEQYF. CDR3 DNA sequence: TGTGCCAGCAGCTGGGATATCGGGACAGGCAGCCATGAGCAGTACTTC.

This clonotype was seen repeatedly, ten times or more. The chain recombines TRBV6-1 with TRBJ1-6; 8 bases align to TRBD1. CDR1 MNHNS and CDR2 SASEGT come from the germline V gene. The trim removed 3 bases at V and 9 bases at J, leaving 7 bases unmatched. This CDR3 is built from 15 residues. CDR3 loop: CASSDGQGAGSPLHF. CDR3 DNA: TGTGCCAGCAGTGATGGGCAGGGGGCCGGTTCACCCCTCCACTTT.

This clonotype was seen ten or more times. The V call is TRBV12-3 or TRBV12-4, the J call TRBJ2-2; 7 bases are shared with TRBD2. This CDR3 is 15 amino acids long. Losses at the gene ends were 6 bases for V and 3 bases for J; bases not matched to a gene: 7. CDR3 DNA: TGTGCCAGCAGGATCGGACTAGAGGACACCGGGGAGCTGTTTTTT. Translating gives CASRIGLEDTGELFF.

This clonotype was counted ten times or more. V is TRBV7-8 and J is TRBJ2-7; no clear D gene. The CDR3 has 14 residues. Looked up from germline, CDR1 is SGHVS and CDR2 is FQNEAQ. Trimming cost V 1 base and J 1 base, with 8 bases left between them. CDR3 DNA sequence: TGTGCCAGCAGCTTAGAGATTGAGTCCTACGAGCAGTACTTC. This gives the protein CASSLEIESYEQYF.

This clonotype was picked up many times. This rearrangement joins TRBV6-2 or TRBV6-3 to TRBJ2-2, with D unresolved. The CDR3 is 13 amino acids. CDR1 and CDR2 (germline): MNHEY, SVGEGT. Trimming cost V 4 bases and J 8 bases, with 11 bases left between them. In DNA form, the CDR3 reads TGTGCCAGCAGTTTACCCAGTCTAGGGGAGCTGTTTTTT. Translating it yields CASSLPSLGELFF.

This clonotype was counted ten times or more. This chain links TRBV15 with TRBJ2-7; a possible D gene is TRBD2 (7 bases). Trimming shortened V by 1 base and J by 2 bases, and 12 bases separated the two germline ends. The germline gives CDR1 LNHNV, CDR2 YYDKDF (reference sequence). The CDR3 runs 15 residues. In nucleotides, the CDR3 is TGTGCCACCAGCAGAGTTGGGGGGGCTGCCTACGAGCAGTACTTC. Translating it yields CATSRVGGAAYEQYF.

Concerning this clonotype itself: It is unclear where the CDR3 begins or ends on the DNA, so no DNA is shown, and the CDR3 is as TCRdb lists it. The genes are TRBV6-1 and TRBJ2-2. Both ends counted, the CDR3 spans 11 residues. Germline loops: CDR1 MNHNS, CDR2 SASEGT. The CDR3: CASVGTGTLYF.